One sample yielded the 4 T cell receptor beta chains listed below, sequenced in a study of metastatic and nonmetastatic thyroid tumors. MiXCR reprocessed the PCR reads for TCRdb. This table has about 40,000 clones, roughly an eighth appearing once. No patient had received any treatment before thyroid surgery. Input material: blood. The receptors come from a female donor with papillary thyroid cancer or a benign thyroid nodule (not recorded which). Some clones in this sample may be carry-over from other donors' samples.

This clone was detected many times. V and J are TRBV30 and TRBJ1-4, with D unresolved. This CDR3 has 13 amino acids. The germline CDR1 and CDR2 sequences are GTSNPN and SVGIG (reference sequence). Trimming took off 8 bases at V and 3 bases at J, with 13 bases between the two ends. This CDR3 is CATQRISNEKLFF. In DNA form, the CDR3 reads TGTGCCACCCAGCGGATATCTAATGAAAAACTGTTTTTT.

The table lists this clone with many counts. The chain employs TRBV19 and TRBJ1-2, with D hard to call. Trimming stripped 3 bases from V and 8 bases from J, with 19 bases between. The CDR3 is made up of 15 amino acids. CDR1 and CDR2 from the germline V gene are LNHDA and SQIVND (reference sequence). In nucleotides, the CDR3 is TGTGCCAGTAGTATCCCAAGGCCAGCGGTGGTAGGCTACACCTTC. It translates to CASSIPRPAVVGYTF.

This clone showed up many times. V usage is TRBV11-3 and J usage is TRBJ2-3, with 10 bases matching TRBD2. Germline CDR1 reads SGHNT; CDR2 reads YENEEA. V lost 4 bases to trimming and J lost 4 bases; unmatched junction nucleotides: 8. The CDR3 is 16 amino acids. The CDR3 protein is CASSWGAGGAPDTQYF. CDR3 nucleotides: TGTGCCAGCAGCTGGGGAGCGGGAGGGGCCCCAGATACGCAGTATTTT.

To note about this clone: This is likely a read error, given that the CDR3 carries no conserved phenylalanine or tryptophan at its end. The rearrangement links TRBV5-6 to TRBJ1-1, with D tentatively TRBD1 (5 bases). CDR1 and CDR2 from the germline V gene are SGHDT and YYEEEE. There are 13 residues in the CDR3. V was trimmed by 2 bases and J by 8 bases, leaving 13 bases between them. This CDR3 reads CASSFGSGEEAFS. The CDR3 nucleotides read TGTGCCAGCAGCTTTGGGTCGGGGGAGGAAGCTTTCTCT.